This entry features one T cell receptor beta chain sequence. These data come from a study of cytotoxic CD8 clonotypes in ibrutinib-treated CLL. Sequencing was performed with immunoSEQ multiplex PCR; in TCRdb, only in-frame clones are kept and a portion is missing. The sample lists fewer than 50,000 clones; 53% were seen once. The CDR3 runs to 16 residues. V usage is TRBV1 and J usage is TRBJ2-3; the table's D call TRBD2 went unverified against the DNA. TRBV1 is reported as a pseudogene. The TCR comes from a human donor with chronic lymphocytic leukemia. The specimen comprised PBMCs, sampled after 12 months of ibrutinib treatment. CDR3 nucleotide sequence: TGCACCAGCAGCAGGACTAGCGGAGGTAGATCAGATACGCAGTATTTT. Translated: CTSSRTSGGRSDTQYF.